The rows below give T cell receptor beta chains drawn from one sample of a study of blood T cells in healthy people across ages. In TCRdb, the 5' RACE reads were re-called with MiXCR into one record per CDR3 protein. Of over 600,000 distinct CDR3 sequences in the sample, around a fifth are singletons; the top ten hold under 4%. Sequences were obtained from blood. Every receptor here comes from a man between 65 and 85 years old in good health. CDR3s include the opening cysteine and the closing phenylalanine or tryptophan. The order of the fields is J gene, V gene, D gene, clone size, CDR3 DNA, CDR3 protein. The D gene is left open where the match is weak. Clone sizes are given selectively: once, few, many, or a class where the clone is expanded.

j_call: TRBJ1-3
v_call: TRBV6-6
d_call: NA
clone_size: NA
cdr3_nt: TGTGCCAGCATCCACGAGGGCTCTGGAAACACCATATATTTT
cdr3_aa: CASIHEGSGNTIYF

j_call: TRBJ2-5
v_call: TRBV20-1
d_call: TRBD2
clone_size: NA
cdr3_nt: TGCAGTGCTAGACTAGCGGGATTGGGTCGGGAGACCCAGTACTTC
cdr3_aa: CSARLAGLGRETQYF

j_call: TRBJ2-5
v_call: TRBV7-2
d_call: TRBD2
clone_size: few
cdr3_nt: TGTGCCAGCAGCGCGAAACTAGGACTAGCGGGAGGAGAGACCCAGTACTTC
cdr3_aa: CASSAKLGLAGGETQYF

j_call: TRBJ1-2
v_call: TRBV29-1
d_call: NA
clone_size: few
cdr3_nt: TGCAGCGGGAGTGGGGGGGCTAACTATGGCTACACCTTC
cdr3_aa: CSGSGGANYGYTF

j_call: TRBJ2-3
v_call: TRBV10-3
d_call: NA
clone_size: few
cdr3_nt: TGTGCCATCAGTGGAAGCGAGACAGATACGCAGTATTTT
cdr3_aa: CAISGSETDTQYF

j_call: TRBJ2-7
v_call: TRBV18
d_call: NA
clone_size: many
cdr3_nt: TGTGCCAGCTCTTCTGGCCGCTACGAGCAGTACTTC
cdr3_aa: CASSSGRYEQYF

j_call: TRBJ1-5
v_call: TRBV12-3/TRBV12-4
d_call: NA
clone_size: many
cdr3_nt: TGTGCCAGCAGTTTTTCGGGTAGCAATCAGCCCCAGCATTTT
cdr3_aa: CASSFSGSNQPQHF

j_call: TRBJ2-5
v_call: TRBV5-1
d_call: NA
clone_size: many
cdr3_nt: TGCGCCAGCAGCCTAGGGTCTCGAGGTTACCAAGAGACCCAGTACTTC
cdr3_aa: CASSLGSRGYQETQYF

j_call: TRBJ2-2
v_call: TRBV6-4
d_call: NA
clone_size: few
cdr3_nt: TGTGCCAGCAAGACGGGGTCGAACACCGGGGAGCTGTTTTTT
cdr3_aa: CASKTGSNTGELFF

j_call: TRBJ2-1
v_call: TRBV19
d_call: NA
clone_size: once
cdr3_nt: TGTGCCAGTAGTATAGGAGGGACCAATGAGCAGTTCTTC
cdr3_aa: CASSIGGTNEQFF